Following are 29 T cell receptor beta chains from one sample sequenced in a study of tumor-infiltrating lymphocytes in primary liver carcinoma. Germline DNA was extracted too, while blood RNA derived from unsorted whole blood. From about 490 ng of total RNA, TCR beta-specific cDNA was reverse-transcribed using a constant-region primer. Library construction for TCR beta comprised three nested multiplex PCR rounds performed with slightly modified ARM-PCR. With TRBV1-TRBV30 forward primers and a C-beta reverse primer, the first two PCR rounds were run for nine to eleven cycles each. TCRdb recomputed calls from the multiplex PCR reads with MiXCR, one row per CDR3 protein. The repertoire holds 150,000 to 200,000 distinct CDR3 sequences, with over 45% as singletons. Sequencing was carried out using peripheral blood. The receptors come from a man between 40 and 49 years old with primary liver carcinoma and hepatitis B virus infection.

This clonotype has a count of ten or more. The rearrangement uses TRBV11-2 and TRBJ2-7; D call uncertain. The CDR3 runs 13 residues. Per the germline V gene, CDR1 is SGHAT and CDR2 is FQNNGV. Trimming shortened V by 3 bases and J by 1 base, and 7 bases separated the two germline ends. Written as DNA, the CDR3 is TGTGCCAGCAGCTTGGACGCTTCCTACGAGCAGTACTTC. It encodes CASSLDASYEQYF.

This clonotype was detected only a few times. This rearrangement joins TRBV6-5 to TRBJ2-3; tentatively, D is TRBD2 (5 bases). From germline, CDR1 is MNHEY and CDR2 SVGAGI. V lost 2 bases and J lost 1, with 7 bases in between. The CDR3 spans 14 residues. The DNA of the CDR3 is TGTGCCAGCAGTTACGAAGCGGGCACAGATACGCAGTATTTT. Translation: CASSYEAGTDTQYF.

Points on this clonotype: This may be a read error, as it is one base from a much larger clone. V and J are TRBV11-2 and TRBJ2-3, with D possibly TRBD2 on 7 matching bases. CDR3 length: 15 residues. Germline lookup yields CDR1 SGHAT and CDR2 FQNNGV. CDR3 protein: CACSLGGGATDTQYF. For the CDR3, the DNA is TGTGCCTGCAGCTTAGGGGGAGGGGCTACAGATACGCAGTATTTT.

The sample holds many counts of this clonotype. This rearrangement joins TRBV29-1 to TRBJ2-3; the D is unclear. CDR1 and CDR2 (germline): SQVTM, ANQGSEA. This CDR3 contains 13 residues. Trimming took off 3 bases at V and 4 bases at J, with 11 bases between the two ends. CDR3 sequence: CSVDGSIPDTQYF. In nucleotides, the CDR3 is TGCAGCGTTGATGGTAGCATCCCAGATACGCAGTATTTT.

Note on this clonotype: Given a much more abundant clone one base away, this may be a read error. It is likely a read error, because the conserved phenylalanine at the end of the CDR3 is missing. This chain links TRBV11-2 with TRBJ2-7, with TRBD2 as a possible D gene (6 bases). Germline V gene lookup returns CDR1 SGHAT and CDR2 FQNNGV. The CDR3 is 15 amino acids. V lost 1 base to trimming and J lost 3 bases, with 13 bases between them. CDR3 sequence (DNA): TGTGCCAGCAGCTTAGCGGGAGTTTTAGTCTACGAGCAGTACCTC. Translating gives CASSLAGVLVYEQYL.

The CDR3: CASSVTSERYEQYF. The CDR3 DNA is TGTGCCAGCAGCGTGACTAGCGAACGGTACGAGCAGTACTTC. The chain links TRBV11-2 to TRBJ2-7; 8 nucleotides match TRBD2. The CDR3 loop spans 14 amino acids. The V and J ends lost 5 bases and 4 bases, in that order; junction bases with no gene match: 7. CDR1 and CDR2 from the germline V gene are SGHAT and FQNNGV.

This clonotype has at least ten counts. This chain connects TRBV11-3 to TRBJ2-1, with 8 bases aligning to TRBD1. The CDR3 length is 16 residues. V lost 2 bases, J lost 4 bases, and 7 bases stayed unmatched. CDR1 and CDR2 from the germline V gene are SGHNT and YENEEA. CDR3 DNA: TGTGCCAGCAGCTTACCCGGACAGGGTGAATACAATGAGCAGTTCTTC. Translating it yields CASSLPGQGEYNEQFF.

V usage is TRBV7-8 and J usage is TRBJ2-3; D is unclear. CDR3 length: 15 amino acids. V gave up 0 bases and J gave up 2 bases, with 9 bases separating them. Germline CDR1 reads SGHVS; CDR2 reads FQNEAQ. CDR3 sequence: CASSLARGNTDTQYF. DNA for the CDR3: TGTGCCAGCAGCTTAGCGCGCGGCAACACAGATACGCAGTATTTT.

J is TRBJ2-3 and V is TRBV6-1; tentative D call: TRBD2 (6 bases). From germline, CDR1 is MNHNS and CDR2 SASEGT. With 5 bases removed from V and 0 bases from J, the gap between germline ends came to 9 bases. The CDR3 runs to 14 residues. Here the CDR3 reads CASSREFSTDTQYF. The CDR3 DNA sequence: TGTGCCAGCAGTCGGGAGTTTAGCACAGATACGCAGTATTTT.

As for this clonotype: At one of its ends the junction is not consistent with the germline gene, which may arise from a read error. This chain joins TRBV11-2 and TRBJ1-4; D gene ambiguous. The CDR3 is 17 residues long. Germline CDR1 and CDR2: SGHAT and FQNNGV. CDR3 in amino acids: CASTLRVRATHIEELFF. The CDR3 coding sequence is TGTGCCAGCACCTTACGGGTTCGGGCCACACATATAGAAGAACTGTTTTTT. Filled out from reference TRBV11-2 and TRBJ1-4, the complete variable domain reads EAGVAQSPRYKIIEKRQSVAFWCNPISGHATLYWYQQILGQGPKLLIQFQNNGVVDDSQLPKDRFSAERLKGVDSTLKIQPAKLEDSAVYLCASTLRVRATHIEELFFGSGTQLSVL.

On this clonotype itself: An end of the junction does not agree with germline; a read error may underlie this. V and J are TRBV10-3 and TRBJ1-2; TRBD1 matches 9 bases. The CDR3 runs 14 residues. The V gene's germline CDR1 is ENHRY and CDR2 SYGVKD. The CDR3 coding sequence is TGTGCCATCAGTGAGCTCGGACAGGGGAAAGGCTACATCTTC. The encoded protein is CAISELGQGKGYIF.

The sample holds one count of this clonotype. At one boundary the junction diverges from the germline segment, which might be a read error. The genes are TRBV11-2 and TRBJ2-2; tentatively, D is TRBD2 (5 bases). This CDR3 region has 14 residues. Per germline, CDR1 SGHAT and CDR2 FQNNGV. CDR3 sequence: CASGLGMNTGELFF. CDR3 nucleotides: TGTGCCAGCGGCTTGGGAATGAACACCGGGGAGCTGTTTTTC.

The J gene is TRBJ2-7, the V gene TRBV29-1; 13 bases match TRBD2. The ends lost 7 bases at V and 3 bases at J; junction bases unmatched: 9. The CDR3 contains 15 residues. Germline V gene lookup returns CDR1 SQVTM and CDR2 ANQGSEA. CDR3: CSGRIWTSGSYEQYF. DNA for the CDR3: TGCAGCGGGCGAATTTGGACTAGCGGGAGCTACGAGCAGTACTTC.

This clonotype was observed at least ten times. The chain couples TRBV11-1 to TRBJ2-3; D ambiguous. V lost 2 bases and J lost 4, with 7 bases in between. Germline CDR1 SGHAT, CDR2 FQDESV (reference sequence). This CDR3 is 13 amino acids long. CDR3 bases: TGTGCCAGCAGCTTATGGGGTCCAGATACGCAGTATTTT. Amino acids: CASSLWGPDTQYF.

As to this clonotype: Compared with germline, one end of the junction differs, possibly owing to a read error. This CDR3 is CTISESRGQSNYGYTF. CDR3 DNA: TGTACCATCAGTGAGTCGAGGGGACAGAGTAACTATGGCTACACCTTC. The chain employs TRBV10-3 and TRBJ1-2, with 7 bases fitting TRBD1. The CDR3 length is 16 residues. Germline lookup yields CDR1 ENHRY and CDR2 SYGVKD.

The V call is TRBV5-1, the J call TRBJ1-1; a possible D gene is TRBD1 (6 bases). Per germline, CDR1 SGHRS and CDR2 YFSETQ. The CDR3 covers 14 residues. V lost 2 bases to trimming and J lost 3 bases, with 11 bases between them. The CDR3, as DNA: TGCGCCAGCAGCTTAGTAGGGGGATACACTGAAGCTTTCTTT. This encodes CASSLVGGYTEAFF.

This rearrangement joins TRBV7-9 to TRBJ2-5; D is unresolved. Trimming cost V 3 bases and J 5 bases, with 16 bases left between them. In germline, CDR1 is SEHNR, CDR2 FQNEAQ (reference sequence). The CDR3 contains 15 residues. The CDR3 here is CASSFESDPRETQYF. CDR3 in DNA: TGTGCCAGCAGCTTTGAGTCGGACCCCCGGGAGACCCAGTACTTC.

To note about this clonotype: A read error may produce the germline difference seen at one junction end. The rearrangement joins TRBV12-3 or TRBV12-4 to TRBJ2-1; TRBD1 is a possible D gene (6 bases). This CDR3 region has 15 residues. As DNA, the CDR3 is TGTGCCATCAGTTTAGGGACACCTTCCTACAATGGGCAGTTCTTC. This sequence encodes CAISLGTPSYNGQFF.

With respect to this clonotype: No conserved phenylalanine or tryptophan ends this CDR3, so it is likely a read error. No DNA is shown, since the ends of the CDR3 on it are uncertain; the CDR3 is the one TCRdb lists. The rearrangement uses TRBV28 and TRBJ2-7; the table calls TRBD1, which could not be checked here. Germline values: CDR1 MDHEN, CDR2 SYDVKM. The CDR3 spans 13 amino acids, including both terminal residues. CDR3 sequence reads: CASSPSARGQITL.

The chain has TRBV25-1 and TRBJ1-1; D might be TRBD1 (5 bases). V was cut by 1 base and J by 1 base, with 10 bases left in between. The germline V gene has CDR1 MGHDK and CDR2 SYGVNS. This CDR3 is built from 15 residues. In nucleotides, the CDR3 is TGTGCCAGCAGTGAATGGGGCGGTCGGAACACTGAAGCTTTCTTT. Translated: CASSEWGGRNTEAFF.

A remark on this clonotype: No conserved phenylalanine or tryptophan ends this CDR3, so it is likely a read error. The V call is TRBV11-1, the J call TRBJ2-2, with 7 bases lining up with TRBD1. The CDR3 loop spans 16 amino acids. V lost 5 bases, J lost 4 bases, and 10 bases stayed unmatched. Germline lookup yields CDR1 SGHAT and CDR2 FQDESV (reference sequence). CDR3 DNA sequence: TGTGCCAGCAGCCCGGCGAGACAGGGTGCCACCGGGGAGCTGTTTTCT. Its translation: CASSPARQGATGELFS.

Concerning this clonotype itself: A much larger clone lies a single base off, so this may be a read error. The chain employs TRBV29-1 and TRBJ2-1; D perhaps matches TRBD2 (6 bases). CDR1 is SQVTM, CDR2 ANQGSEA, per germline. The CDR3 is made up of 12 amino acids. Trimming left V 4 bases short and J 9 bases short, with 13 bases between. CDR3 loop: CSVGTSKAEQFF. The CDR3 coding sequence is TGCAGCGTTGGAACTAGCAAGGCTGAGCAGTTCTTC.

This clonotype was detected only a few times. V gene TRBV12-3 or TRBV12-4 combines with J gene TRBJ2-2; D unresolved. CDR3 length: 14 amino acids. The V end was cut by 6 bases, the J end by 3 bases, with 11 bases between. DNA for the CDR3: TGTGCCAGCAGCCCCACTACGTACACCGGGGAGCTGTTTTTT. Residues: CASSPTTYTGELFF.

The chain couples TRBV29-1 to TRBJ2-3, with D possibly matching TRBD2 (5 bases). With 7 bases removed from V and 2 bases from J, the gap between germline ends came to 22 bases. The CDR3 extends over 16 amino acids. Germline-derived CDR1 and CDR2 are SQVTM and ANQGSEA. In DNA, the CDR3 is TGCAGCGCTGAGTCTCGGCTAGCAGTCCTCACAGATACGCAGTATTTT. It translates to CSAESRLAVLTDTQYF.

The CDR3: CASSPLGTSGRWVTGELFF. The CDR3, as DNA: TGTGCCAGCAGCCCCCTCGGGACTAGCGGGAGGTGGGTTACCGGGGAGCTGTTTTTT. This rearrangement joins TRBV28 to TRBJ2-2, with 15 bases matching TRBD2. Germline V lookup: CDR1 MDHEN, CDR2 SYDVKM. V gave up 6 bases and J gave up 5 bases; unmatched junction bases: 13. The CDR3 loop spans 19 amino acids.

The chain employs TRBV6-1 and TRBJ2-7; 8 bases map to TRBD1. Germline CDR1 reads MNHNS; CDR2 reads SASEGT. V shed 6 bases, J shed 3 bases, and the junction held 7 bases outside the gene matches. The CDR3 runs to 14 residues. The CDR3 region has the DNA TGTGCCAGCAGAGACGGACAGGGAATCTACGAGCAGTACTTC. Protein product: CASRDGQGIYEQYF.

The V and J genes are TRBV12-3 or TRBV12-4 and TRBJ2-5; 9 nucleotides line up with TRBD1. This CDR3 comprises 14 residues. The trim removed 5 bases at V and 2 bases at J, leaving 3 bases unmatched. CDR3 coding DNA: TGTGCCAGCAGTCTGGGACAGGGTCAAGAGACCCAGTACTTC. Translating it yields CASSLGQGQETQYF.

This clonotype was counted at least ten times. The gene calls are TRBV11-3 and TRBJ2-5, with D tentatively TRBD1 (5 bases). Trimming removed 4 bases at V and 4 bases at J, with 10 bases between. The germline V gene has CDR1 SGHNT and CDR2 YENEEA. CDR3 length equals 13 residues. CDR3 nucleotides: TGTGCCAGCAGCTCAGGGCCCGGAGAGACCCAGTACTTC. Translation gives CASSSGPGETQYF.

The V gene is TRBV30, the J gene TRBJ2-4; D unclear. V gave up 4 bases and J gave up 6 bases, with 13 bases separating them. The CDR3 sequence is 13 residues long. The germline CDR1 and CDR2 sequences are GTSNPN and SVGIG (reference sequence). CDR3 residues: CAWTSEPGNIQYF. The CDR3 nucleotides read TGTGCCTGGACGAGTGAACCGGGAAACATTCAGTACTTC.